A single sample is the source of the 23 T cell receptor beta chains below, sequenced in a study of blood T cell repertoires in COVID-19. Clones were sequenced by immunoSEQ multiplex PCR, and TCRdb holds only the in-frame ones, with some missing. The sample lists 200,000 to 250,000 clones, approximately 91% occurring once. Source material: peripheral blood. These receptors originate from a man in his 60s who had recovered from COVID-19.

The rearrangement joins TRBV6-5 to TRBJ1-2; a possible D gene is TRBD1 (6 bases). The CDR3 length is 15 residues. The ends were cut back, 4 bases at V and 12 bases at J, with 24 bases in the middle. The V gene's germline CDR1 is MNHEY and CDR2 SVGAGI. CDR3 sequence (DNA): TGTGCCAGCAGTTTACTTCAGGGGCCTCAAACGGTTGACACCTTC. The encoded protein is CASSLLQGPQTVDTF.

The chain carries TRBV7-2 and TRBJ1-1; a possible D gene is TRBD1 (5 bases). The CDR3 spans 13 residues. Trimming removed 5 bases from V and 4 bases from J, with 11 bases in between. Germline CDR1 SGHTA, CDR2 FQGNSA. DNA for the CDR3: TGTGCCAGCAGCATACAGGAATTCACTGAAGCTTTCTTT. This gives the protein CASSIQEFTEAFF.

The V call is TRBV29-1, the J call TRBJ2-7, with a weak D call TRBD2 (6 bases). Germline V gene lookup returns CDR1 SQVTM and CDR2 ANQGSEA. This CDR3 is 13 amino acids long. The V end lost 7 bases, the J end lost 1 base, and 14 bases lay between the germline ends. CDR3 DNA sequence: TGCAGCGCTGGGGGGACGGATTCCTACGAGCAGTACTTC. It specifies CSAGGTDSYEQYF.

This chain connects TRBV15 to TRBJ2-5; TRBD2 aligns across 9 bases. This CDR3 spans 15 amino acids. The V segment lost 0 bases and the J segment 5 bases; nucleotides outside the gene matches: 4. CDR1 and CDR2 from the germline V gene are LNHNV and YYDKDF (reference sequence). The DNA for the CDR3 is TGTGCCACCAGCAGAGAGGCGGGAGGGCAGGAGACCCAGTACTTC. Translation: CATSREAGGQETQYF. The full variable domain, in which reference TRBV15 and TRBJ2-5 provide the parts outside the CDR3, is DAMVIQNPRYQVTQFGKPVTLSCSQTLNHNVMYWYQQKSSQAPKLLFHYYDKDFNNEADTPDNFQSRRPNTSFCFLDIRSPGLGDTAMYLCATSREAGGQETQYFGPGTRLLVL.

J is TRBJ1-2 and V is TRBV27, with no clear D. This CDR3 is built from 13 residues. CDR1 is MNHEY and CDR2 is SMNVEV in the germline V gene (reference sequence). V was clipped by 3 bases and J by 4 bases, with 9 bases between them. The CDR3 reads CASSLATGYGYTF. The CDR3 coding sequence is TGTGCCAGCAGTTTGGCGACGGGCTATGGCTACACCTTC.

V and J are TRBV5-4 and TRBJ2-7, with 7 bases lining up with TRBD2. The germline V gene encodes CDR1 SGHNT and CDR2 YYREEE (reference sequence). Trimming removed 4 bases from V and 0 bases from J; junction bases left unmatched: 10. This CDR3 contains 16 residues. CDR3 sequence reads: CASSPGLAESSYEQYF. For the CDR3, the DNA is TGTGCCAGCAGCCCAGGGCTAGCGGAGAGCTCCTACGAGCAGTACTTC.

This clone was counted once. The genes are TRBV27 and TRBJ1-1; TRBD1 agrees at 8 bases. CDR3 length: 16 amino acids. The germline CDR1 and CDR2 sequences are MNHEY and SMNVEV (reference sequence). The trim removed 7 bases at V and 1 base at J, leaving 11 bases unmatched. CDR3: CASNPGQVIANTEAFF. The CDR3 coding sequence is TGTGCCAGCAATCCGGGACAGGTTATTGCGAACACTGAAGCTTTCTTT.

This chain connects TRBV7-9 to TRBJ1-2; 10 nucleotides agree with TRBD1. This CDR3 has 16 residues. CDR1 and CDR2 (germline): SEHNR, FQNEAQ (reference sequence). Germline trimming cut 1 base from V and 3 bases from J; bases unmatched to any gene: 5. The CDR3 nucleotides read TGTGCCAGCAGCTTAGGACGGGACAGGGGTGACTATGGCTACACCTTC. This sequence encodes CASSLGRDRGDYGYTF.

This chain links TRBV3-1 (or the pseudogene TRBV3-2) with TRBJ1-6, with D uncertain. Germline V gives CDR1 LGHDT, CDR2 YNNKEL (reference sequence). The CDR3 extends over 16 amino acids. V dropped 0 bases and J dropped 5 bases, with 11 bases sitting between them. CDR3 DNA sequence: TGTGCCAGCAGCCAAGATTCGGGGAGAAATAATTCACCCCTCCACTTT. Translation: CASSQDSGRNNSPLHF.

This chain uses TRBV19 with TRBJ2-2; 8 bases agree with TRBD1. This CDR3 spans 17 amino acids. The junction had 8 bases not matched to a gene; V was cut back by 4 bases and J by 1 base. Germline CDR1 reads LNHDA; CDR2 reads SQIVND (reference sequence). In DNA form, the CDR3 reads TGTGCCAGTAGTAGGGGGACAGGTGGTTTGAACACCGGGGAGCTGTTTTTT. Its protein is CASSRGTGGLNTGELFF. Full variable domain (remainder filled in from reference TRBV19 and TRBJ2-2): DGGITQSPKYLFRKEGQNVTLSCEQNLNHDAMYWYRQDPGQGLRLIYYSQIVNDFQKGDIAEGYSVSREKKESFPLTVTSAQKNPTAFYLCASSRGTGGLNTGELFFGEGSRLTVL.

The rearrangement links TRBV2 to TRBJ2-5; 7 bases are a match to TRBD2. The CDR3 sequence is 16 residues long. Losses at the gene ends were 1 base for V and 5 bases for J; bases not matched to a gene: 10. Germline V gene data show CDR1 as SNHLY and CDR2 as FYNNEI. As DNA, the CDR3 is TGTGCCAGCAGTGAAGGGGCTAGCGGATCTTTCGAGACCCAGTACTTC. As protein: CASSEGASGSFETQYF.

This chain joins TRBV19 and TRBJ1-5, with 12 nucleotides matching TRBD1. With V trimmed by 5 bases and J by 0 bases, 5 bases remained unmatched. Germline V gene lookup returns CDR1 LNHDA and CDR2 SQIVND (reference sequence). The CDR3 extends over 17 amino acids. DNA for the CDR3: TGTGCCAGTAGTGGGGGACAGGGGGCGAATAGCAATCAGCCCCAGCATTTT. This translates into CASSGGQGANSNQPQHF. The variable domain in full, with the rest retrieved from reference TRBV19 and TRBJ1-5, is DGGITQSPKYLFRKEGQNVTLSCEQNLNHDAMYWYRQDPGQGLRLIYYSQIVNDFQKGDIAEGYSVSREKKESFPLTVTSAQKNPTAFYLCASSGGQGANSNQPQHFGDGTRLSIL.

The CDR3 nucleotides are TGTGCCAGCTCACCAGTCGACAGAACCTCCTACGAGCAGTACTTC. Encoded protein: CASSPVDRTSYEQYF. This chain connects TRBV18 to TRBJ2-7; a possible D gene is TRBD1 (5 bases). In germline, CDR1 is KGHSH, CDR2 LQKENI. V was cut by 2 bases and J by 0 bases, with 11 bases left in between. The CDR3 runs to 15 residues.

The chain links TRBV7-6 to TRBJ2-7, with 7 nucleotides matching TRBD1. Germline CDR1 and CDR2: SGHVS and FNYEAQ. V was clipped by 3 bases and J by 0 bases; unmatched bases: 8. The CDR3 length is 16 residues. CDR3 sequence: CASSFSHRGSSYEQYF. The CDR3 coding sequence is TGTGCCAGCAGCTTTAGTCACAGGGGTAGCTCCTACGAGCAGTACTTC.

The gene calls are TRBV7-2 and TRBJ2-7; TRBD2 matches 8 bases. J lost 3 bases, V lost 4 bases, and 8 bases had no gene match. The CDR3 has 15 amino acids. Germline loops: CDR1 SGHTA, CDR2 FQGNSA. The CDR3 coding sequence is TGTGCCAGCAGCTCCGCGGGGGGCCGGGGCTACGAGCAGTACTTC. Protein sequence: CASSSAGGRGYEQYF.

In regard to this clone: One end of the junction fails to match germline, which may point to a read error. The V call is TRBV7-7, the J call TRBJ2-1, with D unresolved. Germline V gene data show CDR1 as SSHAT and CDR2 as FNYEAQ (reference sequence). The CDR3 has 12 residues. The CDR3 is CASSLESGEQFF. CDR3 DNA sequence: TGTGCTAGCAGCTTAGAATCGGGTGAGCAGTTCTTC.

As DNA, the CDR3 is TGTGCCAGCAGGGGACAGGGTTACGGCTACACCTTC. Its protein product is CASRGQGYGYTF. This sequence joins TRBV12-3 or TRBV12-4 and TRBJ1-2; TRBD1 agrees at 9 bases. The CDR3 covers 12 residues. J gave up 8 bases and V 6 bases, and 4 bases lay outside the gene matches.

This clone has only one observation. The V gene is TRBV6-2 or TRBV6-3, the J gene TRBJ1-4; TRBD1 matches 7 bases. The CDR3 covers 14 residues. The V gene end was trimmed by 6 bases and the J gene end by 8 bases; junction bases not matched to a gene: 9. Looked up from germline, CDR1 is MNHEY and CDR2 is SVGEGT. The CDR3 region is CASSGRQGVEKLFF. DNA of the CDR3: TGTGCCAGCAGCGGCAGACAGGGAGTCGAAAAACTGTTTTTT.

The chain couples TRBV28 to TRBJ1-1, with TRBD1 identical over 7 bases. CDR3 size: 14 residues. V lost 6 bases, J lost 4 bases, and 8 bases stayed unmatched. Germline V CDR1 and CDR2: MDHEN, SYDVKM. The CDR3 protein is CASSYRGGTTEAFF. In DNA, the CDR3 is TGTGCCAGCAGCTACAGGGGCGGGACCACTGAAGCTTTCTTT.

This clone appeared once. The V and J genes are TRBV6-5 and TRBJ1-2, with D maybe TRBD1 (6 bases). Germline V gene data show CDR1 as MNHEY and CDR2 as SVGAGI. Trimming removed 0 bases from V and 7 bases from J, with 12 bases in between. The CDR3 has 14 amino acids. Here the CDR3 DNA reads TGTGCCAGCAGTTACTCACCGGGGGGCCCTGGCTACACCTTC. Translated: CASSYSPGGPGYTF.

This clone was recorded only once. The CDR3 coding sequence is TGTGCCAGCAGCGTACCCGCCGACAGGTGGGGGACAGATACGCAGTATTTT. It translates to CASSVPADRWGTDTQYF. The genes are TRBV9 and TRBJ2-3; perhaps TRBD1 as D (6 bases). Germline CDR1 is SGDLS and CDR2 is YYNGEE. Trimming removed 1 base at V and 3 bases at J, with 18 bases between. The CDR3 contains 17 residues. Supplemented by reference TRBV9 and TRBJ2-3, the full variable domain reads DSGVTQTPKHLITATGQRVTLRCSPRSGDLSVYWYQQSLDQGLQFLIQYYNGEERAKGNILERFSAQQFPDLHSELNLSSLELGDSALYFCASSVPADRWGTDTQYFGPGTRLTVL.

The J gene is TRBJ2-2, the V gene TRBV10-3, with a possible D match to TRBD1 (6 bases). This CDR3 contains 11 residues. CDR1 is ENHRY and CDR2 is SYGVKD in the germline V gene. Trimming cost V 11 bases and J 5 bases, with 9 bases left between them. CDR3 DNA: TGTGCCGTCCAGGGGACCGGGGAGCTGTTTTTT. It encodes CAVQGTGELFF.

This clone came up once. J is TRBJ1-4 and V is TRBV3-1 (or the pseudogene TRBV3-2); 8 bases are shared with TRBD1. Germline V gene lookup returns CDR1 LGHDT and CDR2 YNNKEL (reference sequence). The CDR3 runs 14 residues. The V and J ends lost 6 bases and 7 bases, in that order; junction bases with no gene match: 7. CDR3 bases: TGTGCCAGCAGTCCTTGGACAGGGTCTGAAAAACTGTTTTTT. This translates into CASSPWTGSEKLFF.